This T cell receptor beta chain was identified during a study of blood T cell repertoires in COVID-19. Study at large: Samples taken during acute and convalescent COVID-19 were collected in the United States, Italy and Spain. PBMCs, B-cell-depleted T cells, or T cells provided the cDNA or gDNA that made up the material.

Per the study methods: Estimated nucleated cell counts came from reference gene primer amplification. Clones were read by immunoSEQ multiplex PCR, and TCRdb kept only the in-frame ones, dropping some. That table supplies the V and J calls and clone size; D and trimming were determined from the DNA. The sample has tens of thousands of clones, over 75% seen once. V shed 0 bases and J 4 bases; nucleotides not matched to a gene: 5. Germline V lookup: CDR1 SGHTA, CDR2 FQGNSA. The length of the CDR3 is 15 residues. The chain recombines TRBV7-2 with TRBJ1-2; TRBD1 agrees at 7 bases. This clonotype originated in a human donor with active COVID-19. The donor label of this sample is uncertain. Sequencing used peripheral blood. The CDR3 nucleotides are TGTGCCAGCAGCTTAGCACAGGGGTCGACCTATGGCTACACCTTC. It is translated as CASSLAQGSTYGYTF.